One sample yielded the 19 T cell receptor beta chains listed below, sequenced in a study of blood T cell repertoires in COVID-19. Sequencing used immunoSEQ multiplex PCR; TCRdb keeps in-frame clones, though not all of them. The sample has about 180,000 clones; over 75% are singletons. What was sequenced was PBMCs or T cells enriched from blood (not recorded which). Every receptor here comes from a human donor with acute COVID-19. The donor label of this sample is uncertain.

This clone occurred a few times. This chain joins TRBV6-2 or TRBV6-3 and TRBJ2-1; 12 nucleotides match TRBD2. CDR1 is MNHEY, CDR2 SVGEGT, per germline. V lost 0 bases to trimming and J lost 8 bases; unmatched junction nucleotides: 2. CDR3 length equals 15 residues. The CDR3 DNA reads as TGTGCCAGCAGTTACTCGACTAGCGGGGGCCATGAGCAGTTCTTC. It translates to CASSYSTSGGHEQFF.

J is TRBJ2-1 and V is TRBV5-8; TRBD1 might be the D (6 bases). Germline loops: CDR1 SGHTS, CDR2 YDEGEE. V was pared by 2 bases and J by 11 bases, with 14 bases between. The CDR3 extends over 13 amino acids. The chain's CDR3 is CASSFLIRGKQFF. The CDR3, as DNA: TGTGCCAGCAGCTTCTTAATCAGGGGAAAGCAGTTCTTC.

The genes are TRBV27 and TRBJ1-1; 7 nucleotides agree with TRBD1. CDR1 and CDR2 from the germline V gene are MNHEY and SMNVEV (reference sequence). The CDR3 is made up of 13 amino acids. The V segment lost 9 bases and the J segment 5 bases; nucleotides outside the gene matches: 9. CDR3 residues: CASRQGGGTEAFF. CDR3 DNA: TGTGCCAGTCGACAGGGTGGCGGAACTGAAGCTTTCTTT.

The genes are TRBV6-5 and TRBJ2-7; 7 bases are a match to TRBD1. The V gene end was trimmed by 6 bases and the J gene end by 2 bases; junction bases not matched to a gene: 7. CDR1 MNHEY and CDR2 SVGAGI come from the germline V gene. This CDR3 has 14 residues. CDR3 in amino acids: CASRPTGDPYEQYF. The DNA of the CDR3 is TGTGCCAGCAGGCCTACAGGGGATCCCTACGAGCAGTACTTC.

V is TRBV18 and J is TRBJ1-3; D unclear. CDR1 KGHSH and CDR2 LQKENI come from the germline V gene. With 0 bases removed from V and 0 bases from J, the gap between germline ends came to 6 bases. This CDR3 spans 15 amino acids. CDR3 bases: TGTGCCAGCTCACCACCGGGCTCCTCTGGAAACACCATATATTTT. This codes for CASSPPGSSGNTIYF.

The genes are TRBV7-8 and TRBJ1-5; 7 bases line up with TRBD1. The junction had 9 bases not matched to a gene; V was cut back by 1 base and J by 6 bases. In germline, CDR1 is SGHVS, CDR2 FQNEAQ. CDR3 length equals 16 residues. The CDR3 DNA reads as TGTGCCAGCAGCTTAGGAAGAGACAGGGTGCGTCAGCCCCAGCATTTT. This codes for CASSLGRDRVRQPQHF.

The chain is built from TRBV6-5 and TRBJ2-3; the D gene is possibly TRBD1 (5 bases). Germline loops: CDR1 MNHEY, CDR2 SVGAGI. The CDR3 contains 14 residues. The ends were cut back, 5 bases at V and 4 bases at J, with 13 bases in the middle. CDR3 loop: CASSPPTVPDTQYF. The CDR3 DNA follows: TGTGCCAGCAGTCCGCCGACAGTCCCAGATACGCAGTATTTT.

The genes are TRBV28 and TRBJ1-2; D is perhaps TRBD1 (5 bases). Germline-derived CDR1 and CDR2 are MDHEN and SYDVKM. The CDR3 is 15 residues long. With 6 bases removed from V and 8 bases from J, the gap between germline ends came to 22 bases. The CDR3 DNA sequence: TGTGCCAGCAGATCCGCCGGGGGGTACCATGAAGGCTACACCTTC. It yields the protein CASRSAGGYHEGYTF.

This sequence joins TRBV15 and TRBJ1-3, with D tentatively TRBD1 (6 bases). Germline loops: CDR1 LNHNV, CDR2 YYDKDF (reference sequence). This CDR3 contains 13 residues. V was clipped by 8 bases and J by 4 bases, with 12 bases between them. The CDR3 sequence is CATSPGAGNTIYF. The CDR3 region has the DNA TGTGCCACCTCCCCAGGGGCCGGAAACACCATATATTTT.

The chain couples TRBV24-1 to TRBJ1-2, with a possible D match to TRBD1 (5 bases). This CDR3 comprises 12 residues. CDR1 and CDR2 (germline): KGHDR, SFDVKD. Trimming cost V 9 bases and J 5 bases, with 12 bases left between them. CDR3 sequence reads: CATSRGGYGYTF. CDR3 DNA sequence: TGTGCCACCTCCCGGGGGGGGTATGGCTACACCTTC.

This sequence joins TRBV9 and TRBJ2-1, with no clear D. Germline-derived CDR1 and CDR2 are SGDLS and YYNGEE. CDR3 length: 14 residues. V lost 0 bases and J 9 bases, leaving 13 bases between the germline ends. DNA of the CDR3: TGTGCCAGCAGCGTAGACGAGGTCTACCTTGAGCAGTTCTTC. Encoded protein: CASSVDEVYLEQFF.

This rearrangement joins TRBV5-4 to TRBJ2-5; 12 nucleotides line up with TRBD2. CDR3 length: 15 residues. CDR1 SGHNT and CDR2 YYREEE come from the germline V gene (reference sequence). V lost 3 bases and J lost 5; bases outside the gene matches: 5. CDR3 in DNA: TGTGCCAGCAGCTCTAGCGGGGGGGCCCTGGAGACCCAGTACTTC. Its translation is CASSSSGGALETQYF.

V and J are TRBV6-4 and TRBJ2-5, with D uncertain. CDR3 length equals 15 residues. The germline gives CDR1 MRHNA, CDR2 SNTAGT. Trimming took 2 bases from V and 4 from J, leaving 14 bases between them. CDR3 bases: TGTGCCAGCAGTGACAAGCCTCTGATTGGAGAGACCCAGTACTTC. Its translation is CASSDKPLIGETQYF.

This clone was observed once. The J gene is TRBJ2-3, the V gene TRBV4-3; 9 nucleotides agree with TRBD1. CDR3 length equals 17 residues. The germline gives CDR1 LGHNA, CDR2 YSLEER. Losses at the gene ends were 0 bases for V and 2 bases for J; bases not matched to a gene: 6. CDR3 protein: CASSQDPGTGNTDTQYF. CDR3 nucleotide sequence: TGCGCCAGCAGCCAAGACCCCGGGACAGGGAACACAGATACGCAGTATTTT.

The chain is built from TRBV7-9 and TRBJ2-2; 10 bases map to TRBD1. The germline CDR1 and CDR2 sequences are SEHNR and FQNEAQ (reference sequence). This CDR3 comprises 16 residues. The ends lost 4 bases at V and 5 bases at J; junction bases unmatched: 7. CDR3: CASSSRDRGGTGELFF. The CDR3 DNA follows: TGTGCCAGCAGCTCCCGGGACAGGGGAGGGACCGGGGAGCTGTTTTTT. The full variable domain, in which reference TRBV7-9 and TRBJ2-2 provide the parts outside the CDR3, is DTGVSQNPRHKITKRGQNVTFRCDPISEHNRLYWYRQTLGQGPEFLTYFQNEAQLEKSRLLSDRFSAERPKGSFSTLEIQRTEQGDSAMYLCASSSRDRGGTGELFFGEGSRLTVL.

The V call is TRBV3-1 (or the pseudogene TRBV3-2), the J call TRBJ2-7; 9 bases map to TRBD2. The CDR3 totals 15 residues. Per the germline V gene, CDR1 is LGHDT and CDR2 is YNNKEL (reference sequence). V lost 4 bases and J lost 4; bases outside the gene matches: 8. This chain's CDR3 is CASSLGTSFVYEQYF. For the CDR3, the DNA is TGTGCCAGCAGCCTCGGGACTAGCTTCGTATACGAGCAGTACTTC.

The V gene is TRBV5-5, the J gene TRBJ2-6, with a possible D match to TRBD2 (6 bases). Per germline, CDR1 SGHKS and CDR2 YYEKEE (reference sequence). The CDR3 is made up of 18 amino acids. Trimming left V 3 bases short and J 4 bases short, with 20 bases between. The CDR3 DNA sequence: TGTGCCAGCAGCTCTCTGTGGAGGGGCAATGGCGGGGCCAACGTCCTGACTTTC. It is translated as CASSSLWRGNGGANVLTF. The full variable domain, rest sourced from reference TRBV5-5 and TRBJ2-6, is DAGVTQSPTHLIKTRGQQVTLRCSPISGHKSVSWYQQVLGQGPQFIFQYYEKEERGRGNFPDRFSARQFPNYSSELNVNALLLGDSALYLCASSSLWRGNGGANVLTFGAGSRLTVL.

The chain joins TRBV12-3 or TRBV12-4 to TRBJ1-5, with D hard to call. The CDR3 has 11 amino acids. V gave up 5 bases and J gave up 12 bases, with 11 bases separating them. The CDR3: CASSNLYHQHF. CDR3 DNA: TGTGCCAGCAGTAACCTATACCACCAGCATTTT.

This clone was observed once. The chain is built from TRBV15 and TRBJ2-1; maybe TRBD2 (5 bases). This CDR3 is built from 15 residues. V was clipped by 0 bases and J by 4 bases, with 10 bases between them. Germline V CDR1 and CDR2: LNHNV, YYDKDF (reference sequence). The CDR3 is CATSRDRGQYNEQFF. The CDR3 DNA reads TGTGCCACCAGCAGAGATCGCGGGCAGTACAATGAGCAGTTCTTC.